One and the same sample provided the 23 T cell receptor beta chains below, sequenced in a study of cytomegalovirus exposure and HLA in healthy donors. With 60 Vbeta and 13 Jbeta primers, the PCR was carried out. Sequencing used immunoSEQ multiplex PCR; TCRdb keeps in-frame clones, though not all of them. The sample shows 150,000 to 200,000 clones, approximately 80% of them seen only once. The specimen was PBMCs. The receptors stem from a woman aged 40 to 50 in good health and CMV-seronegative.

The genes are TRBV28 and TRBJ2-7; maybe TRBD1 (6 bases). The CDR3 runs to 15 residues. V was shortened by 4 bases and J by 2 bases, with 15 bases between the two germline ends. Germline V gene sequence: CDR1 MDHEN, CDR2 SYDVKM. This chain's CDR3 is CASSSFATGTYEQYF. CDR3 DNA: TGTGCCAGCAGTTCCTTCGCTACAGGGACCTACGAGCAGTACTTC.

This clone has a single count. Written as DNA, the CDR3 is TGTGCCAGCAGTGTAGCCCGAAGGGGCACCGGGGAGCTGTTTTTT. Translating gives CASSVARRGTGELFF. The J gene is TRBJ2-2, the V gene TRBV6-1; D may be TRBD1 (5 bases). The CDR3 length is 15 residues. With 4 bases removed from V and 4 bases from J, the gap between germline ends came to 13 bases. CDR1 MNHNS and CDR2 SASEGT come from the germline V gene.

This clone appeared a few times. The chain carries TRBV9 and TRBJ1-1; the D gene is possibly TRBD1 (5 bases). Trimming took off 3 bases at V and 3 bases at J, with 12 bases between the two ends. There are 14 residues in the CDR3. Germline CDR1 SGDLS, CDR2 YYNGEE. The CDR3 region has the DNA TGTGCCAGCAGCGAACAGGTTCGGGACACTGAAGCTTTCTTT. It yields the protein CASSEQVRDTEAFF.

This clone appeared a few times. V usage is TRBV7-8 and J usage is TRBJ2-7; the D gene is possibly TRBD2 (5 bases). Trimming pared 5 bases from V and 7 bases from J, leaving 15 bases between. The germline V gene encodes CDR1 SGHVS and CDR2 FQNEAQ. The CDR3 length is 13 residues. The CDR3 protein is CASSPDGKGEQYF. The DNA for the CDR3 is TGTGCCAGCAGCCCCGACGGGAAAGGAGAGCAGTACTTC.

The rearrangement links TRBV30 to TRBJ2-7; maybe TRBD1 (6 bases). Trimming pared 3 bases from V and 2 bases from J, leaving 11 bases between. This CDR3 region has 13 residues. Germline CDR1 reads GTSNPN; CDR2 reads SVGIG (reference sequence). The CDR3 DNA reads TGTGCCTGGAGGGGGGACATAACCTACGAGCAGTACTTC. As protein: CAWRGDITYEQYF.

The chain couples TRBV9 to TRBJ2-7, with 8 bases fitting TRBD1. Per germline, CDR1 SGDLS and CDR2 YYNGEE. The CDR3 sequence is 15 residues long. The trim removed 0 bases at V and 1 base at J, leaving 3 bases unmatched. The CDR3 sequence is CASSVAGTGSYEQYF. The CDR3 bases are TGTGCCAGCAGCGTAGCGGGGACAGGTTCCTACGAGCAGTACTTC. The variable domain in full, with the rest retrieved from reference TRBV9 and TRBJ2-7, is DSGVTQTPKHLITATGQRVTLRCSPRSGDLSVYWYQQSLDQGLQFLIQYYNGEERAKGNILERFSAQQFPDLHSELNLSSLELGDSALYFCASSVAGTGSYEQYFGPGTRLTVT.

The chain recombines TRBV11-2 with TRBJ1-6; the match to TRBD1 covers 8 bases. The CDR3 is 15 amino acids. V dropped 5 bases and J dropped 9; count of bases not matched to a gene: 9. Germline-derived CDR1 and CDR2 are SGHAT and FQNNGV. The CDR3 here is CASSQGQDHGSPLHF. DNA for the CDR3: TGTGCCAGCAGCCAGGGACAGGACCACGGTTCACCCCTCCACTTT. The full variable domain, in which reference TRBV11-2 and TRBJ1-6 provide the parts outside the CDR3, is EAGVAQSPRYKIIEKRQSVAFWCNPISGHATLYWYQQILGQGPKLLIQFQNNGVVDDSQLPKDRFSAERLKGVDSTLKIQPAKLEDSAVYLCASSQGQDHGSPLHFGNGTRLTVT.

The CDR3 nucleotides read TGTGCCAGTAGCTCCAGCGGTTTGGGAACGGAGCAGTTCTTC. As protein: CASSSSGLGTEQFF. The J gene is TRBJ2-1, the V gene TRBV19, with D perhaps matching TRBD2 (5 bases). Per germline, CDR1 LNHDA and CDR2 SQIVND (reference sequence). The CDR3 sequence is 14 residues long. Trimming pared 6 bases from V and 10 bases from J, leaving 19 bases between. Full variable domain (missing parts from reference TRBV19 and TRBJ2-1): DGGITQSPKYLFRKEGQNVTLSCEQNLNHDAMYWYRQDPGQGLRLIYYSQIVNDFQKGDIAEGYSVSREKKESFPLTVTSAQKNPTAFYLCASSSSGLGTEQFFGPGTRLTVL.

The chain links TRBV10-3 to TRBJ1-1; 7 nucleotides line up with TRBD1. After removal of 6 bases from V and 1 base from J, the junction contained 8 bases not matched to a gene. The germline gives CDR1 ENHRY, CDR2 SYGVKD. The CDR3 is 15 amino acids. The chain's CDR3 is CAISGPGQKNTEAFF. DNA of the CDR3: TGTGCCATCAGCGGCCCGGGACAGAAGAACACTGAAGCTTTCTTT.

The V call is TRBV5-1, the J call TRBJ2-7; TRBD1 matches 11 bases. This CDR3 contains 14 residues. Germline lookup yields CDR1 SGHRS and CDR2 YFSETQ. The trim removed 4 bases at V and 9 bases at J, leaving 9 bases unmatched. This CDR3 reads CASSPRDRGLGQYF. CDR3 in DNA: TGCGCCAGCAGCCCGCGGGACAGGGGGTTGGGGCAGTACTTC.

J is TRBJ2-3 and V is TRBV6-1; D gene unclear. CDR1 and CDR2 from the germline V gene are MNHNS and SASEGT. The CDR3 is 16 amino acids. The germline V and J ends were trimmed by 1 base and 3 bases, with 14 bases remaining between them. The CDR3 DNA reads as TGTGCCAGCAGTGAAGGACATCCCCGTCGAACAGATACGCAGTATTTT. It translates to CASSEGHPRRTDTQYF.

As DNA, the CDR3 is TGTGCCAGCACCCCGACAGTCAATCAGCCCCAGCATTTT. It codes for CASTPTVNQPQHF. This chain uses TRBV7-2 with TRBJ1-5; D might be TRBD1 (5 bases). Trimming pared 7 bases from V and 3 bases from J, leaving 10 bases between. This CDR3 spans 13 amino acids. Per the germline V gene, CDR1 is SGHTA and CDR2 is FQGNSA.

This clone occurred a few times. This sequence joins TRBV29-1 and TRBJ2-3; 7 bases map to TRBD1. This CDR3 is 14 amino acids long. With V trimmed by 7 bases and J by 0 bases, 7 bases remained unmatched. Germline loops: CDR1 SQVTM, CDR2 ANQGSEA. The CDR3 is CSALDRVSTDTQYF. CDR3 bases: TGCAGCGCACTCGACAGGGTTAGCACAGATACGCAGTATTTT.

This CDR3 is CASWVLQGANEQFF. The CDR3 region has the DNA TGTGCCAGCTGGGTACTACAGGGGGCGAATGAGCAGTTCTTC. The chain uses TRBV27 and TRBJ2-1; 9 nucleotides align to TRBD1. Germline V lookup: CDR1 MNHEY, CDR2 SMNVEV (reference sequence). This CDR3 comprises 14 residues. The V and J ends lost 8 bases and 7 bases, in that order; junction bases with no gene match: 9.

The rearrangement uses TRBV7-2 and TRBJ1-5; D is undetermined. Germline assignment: CDR1 SGHTA and CDR2 FQGNSA. Trimming pared 1 base from V and 6 bases from J, leaving 7 bases between. The CDR3 is made up of 13 amino acids. CDR3 DNA sequence: TGTGCCAGCAGCTTAGACTCAAGTCAGCCCCAGCATTTT. This codes for CASSLDSSQPQHF.

This clone was seen only a few times. V and J are TRBV7-3 and TRBJ2-1; 9 bases fit TRBD2. This CDR3 has 14 amino acids. In germline, CDR1 is SGHTA, CDR2 FQGTGA. J lost 5 bases, V lost 5 bases, and 4 bases had no gene match. The CDR3 sequence: CASSASGMNNEQFF. As DNA, the CDR3 is TGTGCCAGCAGCGCTAGCGGGATGAACAATGAGCAGTTCTTC.

This chain connects TRBV28 to TRBJ1-3, with unresolved D. Germline-derived CDR1 and CDR2 are MDHEN and SYDVKM. V gave up 7 bases and J gave up 9 bases, with 13 bases separating them. The CDR3 spans 12 residues. As DNA, the CDR3 is TGTGCCAGCACCCCAGGTGGTGGCACCATATATTTT. Residues: CASTPGGGTIYF.

This chain links TRBV5-6 with TRBJ2-5; 12 bases are shared with TRBD1. This CDR3 has 15 residues. V lost 4 bases, J lost 5 bases, and 6 bases stayed unmatched. Germline V CDR1 and CDR2: SGHDT, YYEEEE. CDR3 loop: CASSRWDRGRETQYF. The CDR3 DNA follows: TGTGCCAGCAGCAGGTGGGACAGGGGGCGGGAGACCCAGTACTTC. Full variable domain (outside the CDR3, taken from reference TRBV5-6 and TRBJ2-5): DAGVTQSPTHLIKTRGQQVTLRCSPKSGHDTVSWYQQALGQGPQFIFQYYEEEERQRGNFPDRFSGHQFPNYSSELNVNALLLGDSALYLCASSRWDRGRETQYFGPGTRLLVL.

This chain links TRBV5-1 with TRBJ2-1; 10 nucleotides agree with TRBD1. J lost 5 bases, V lost 0 bases, and 5 bases had no gene match. The length of the CDR3 is 16 residues. Germline CDR1 is SGHRS and CDR2 is YFSETQ. The CDR3 here is CASSLVPGQGNNEQFF. Here the CDR3 DNA reads TGCGCCAGCAGCTTGGTTCCGGGACAGGGGAACAATGAGCAGTTCTTC.

Only a few counts were recorded for this clone. A far larger clone is just one base off, so this is likely a read error. The J gene is TRBJ2-6, the V gene TRBV4-3, with D tentatively TRBD2 (6 bases). Germline V gene lookup returns CDR1 LGHNA and CDR2 YSLEER. The CDR3 has 16 amino acids. Deletions cut 0 bases from V and 2 bases from J, with 8 bases between. The CDR3 here is CASSQDGGAGANVLTF. In nucleotides, the CDR3 is TGCGCCAGCAGCCAAGATGGAGGGGCTGGGGCCAACGTCCTGACTTTC.

The CDR3 DNA follows: TGCGCCAGCAGCGCCCTACTACCGGCGGAGACCCAGTACTTC. Translation gives CASSALLPAETQYF. The chain combines TRBV5-1 with TRBJ2-5, with D uncertain. V was pared by 4 bases and J by 5 bases, with 15 bases between. Germline V gene lookup returns CDR1 SGHRS and CDR2 YFSETQ. CDR3 length: 14 amino acids.

The chain recombines TRBV7-2 with TRBJ2-1; D is perhaps TRBD1 (6 bases). Germline CDR1 is SGHTA and CDR2 is FQGNSA. Trimming removed 2 bases from V and 0 bases from J, with 11 bases in between. The CDR3 has 16 residues. The CDR3 loop is CASSLSSDSSYNEQFF. The CDR3 DNA is TGTGCCAGCAGCTTATCCTCGGACAGCTCCTACAATGAGCAGTTCTTC.

The V gene is TRBV7-8, the J gene TRBJ2-2; D gene unclear. In germline, CDR1 is SGHVS, CDR2 FQNEAQ. The germline V and J ends were trimmed by 1 base and 7 bases, with 4 bases remaining between them. This CDR3 has 12 amino acids. The CDR3 bases are TGTGCCAGCAGCTTAGAGCTCGGGGAGCTGTTTTTT. This encodes CASSLELGELFF. Variable domain in full (rest from reference TRBV7-8 and TRBJ2-2): GAGVSQSPRYKVAKRGQDVALRCDPISGHVSLFWYQQALGQGPEFLTYFQNEAQLDKSGLPSDRFFAERPEGSVSTLKIQRTQQEDSAVYLCASSLELGELFFGEGSRLTVL.